The next 13 T cell receptor beta chains were all read from a single sample in a study of blood T cell repertoires in COVID-19. TCRdb's copy holds only in-frame clones and misses some; the assay was immunoSEQ multiplex PCR. The sample includes about 81,000 clones, more than 80% of them seen just once. The sequencing sample was made of peripheral blood. These receptors all come from a human donor in a cohort sampled during active COVID-19.

The rearrangement uses TRBV14 and TRBJ1-1, with 7 nucleotides matching TRBD1. Germline-derived CDR1 and CDR2 are SGHDN and FVKESK. The J segment lost 9 bases and the V segment lost 0 bases, leaving 10 bases of the junction unmatched. This CDR3 is 15 amino acids long. CDR3 in DNA: TGTGCCAGCAGCCAAGAACCGCCAGGGGGAGCCCAAGCTTTCTTT. Translated, it gives CASSQEPPGGAQAFF.

This chain joins TRBV4-1 and TRBJ2-5, with D possibly being TRBD2 (6 bases). Trimming removed 1 base from V and 5 bases from J, with 14 bases in between. The CDR3 runs 15 residues. CDR1 MGHRA and CDR2 YSYEKL come from the germline V gene. The CDR3 region has the DNA TGCGCCAGCAGCCAAGTGGGGACTTCGGGCGAGACCCAGTACTTC. It is translated as CASSQVGTSGETQYF.

The V call is TRBV27, the J call TRBJ1-1, with 9 bases fitting TRBD1. The CDR3 is 13 residues long. Germline CDR1 is MNHEY and CDR2 is SMNVEV (reference sequence). V was pared by 6 bases and J by 6 bases, with 5 bases of the junction left unmatched. CDR3 sequence (DNA): TGTGCCAGCAGGGGGACAGGGCGGTCTGAAGCTTTCTTT. This gives the protein CASRGTGRSEAFF.

V gene TRBV19 combines with J gene TRBJ2-6; the D is unclear. Germline loops: CDR1 LNHDA, CDR2 SQIVND (reference sequence). V lost 6 bases and J 0 bases, leaving 9 bases between the germline ends. The CDR3 consists of 15 residues. CDR3 in DNA: TGTGCCAGTAGGACAACCCGCTCTGGGGCCAACGTCCTGACTTTC. Amino acid sequence: CASRTTRSGANVLTF. The full variable domain, completed using reference TRBV19 and TRBJ2-6, is DGGITQSPKYLFRKEGQNVTLSCEQNLNHDAMYWYRQDPGQGLRLIYYSQIVNDFQKGDIAEGYSVSREKKESFPLTVTSAQKNPTAFYLCASRTTRSGANVLTFGAGSRLTVL.

V usage is TRBV18 and J usage is TRBJ2-7; D is possibly TRBD1 (6 bases). V shed 6 bases and J shed 0 bases, with 12 bases lying between them. The CDR3 has 14 amino acids. Germline V gene lookup returns CDR1 KGHSH and CDR2 LQKENI. CDR3 in DNA: TGTGCCAGCTCCCCCAGACAGGACTCCTACGAGCAGTACTTC. Translated, it gives CASSPRQDSYEQYF.

The V and J genes are TRBV9 and TRBJ2-3; a weak D match, TRBD2 (7 bases). The CDR3 totals 16 residues. Per the germline V gene, CDR1 is SGDLS and CDR2 is YYNGEE. V was clipped by 3 bases and J by 0 bases, with 14 bases between them. The chain's CDR3 is CASSAHRGASTDTQYF. CDR3 in DNA: TGTGCCAGCAGCGCCCACCGGGGGGCTAGCACAGATACGCAGTATTTT.

The V call is TRBV18, the J call TRBJ1-2; possible D gene TRBD1, 5 bases. Trimming removed 1 base at V and 7 bases at J, with 10 bases between. Germline V gene sequence: CDR1 KGHSH, CDR2 LQKENI. This CDR3 is 13 amino acids long. Here the CDR3 reads CASSPLQGGGYTF. The CDR3 DNA follows: TGTGCCAGCTCACCACTTCAGGGTGGTGGCTACACCTTC.

V is TRBV2 and J is TRBJ1-1, with unresolved D. V was trimmed by 3 bases and J by 4 bases, leaving 9 bases between them. CDR3 size: 13 residues. The V gene's germline CDR1 is SNHLY and CDR2 FYNNEI. The CDR3 coding sequence is TGTGCCAGCAGTGAGGTCGAGGGCACTGAAGCTTTCTTT. Encoded protein: CASSEVEGTEAFF.

The V call is TRBV19, the J call TRBJ2-5; tentative D call: TRBD1 (5 bases). This CDR3 has 15 residues. Germline CDR1 reads LNHDA; CDR2 reads SQIVND (reference sequence). V lost 4 bases to trimming and J lost 5 bases, with 17 bases between them. CDR3 DNA sequence: TGTGCCAGTAGTACAATTCAGGGATTCGGTGAGACCCAGTACTTC. Residues: CASSTIQGFGETQYF.

The chain couples TRBV25-1 to TRBJ2-1, with unresolved D. Germline V gene sequence: CDR1 MGHDK, CDR2 SYGVNS. V was cut by 6 bases and J by 8 bases, with 11 bases left in between. The CDR3 consists of 12 residues. Written as DNA, the CDR3 is TGTGCCAGCAGCCTTTCGTCCCATGAGCAGTTCTTC. It yields the protein CASSLSSHEQFF.

The rearrangement joins TRBV5-1 to TRBJ1-2; D remains ambiguous. The CDR3 is made up of 16 amino acids. Trimming pared 0 bases from V and 0 bases from J, leaving 12 bases between. CDR1 and CDR2 (germline): SGHRS, YFSETQ. This CDR3 is CASSLGSALANYGYTF. CDR3 DNA: TGCGCCAGCAGCTTGGGCAGCGCTCTAGCTAACTATGGCTACACCTTC. The entire variable domain, with the rest obtained from reference TRBV5-1 and TRBJ1-2, is as follows: KAGVTQTPRYLIKTRGQQVTLSCSPISGHRSVSWYQQTPGQGLQFLFEYFSETQRNKGNFPGRFSGRQFSNSRSEMNVSTLELGDSALYLCASSLGSALANYGYTFGSGTRLTVV.

The chain carries TRBV2 and TRBJ1-6; 8 bases match TRBD1. The ends lost 3 bases at V and 0 bases at J; junction bases unmatched: 10. CDR3 length: 19 amino acids. Germline assignment: CDR1 SNHLY and CDR2 FYNNEI. CDR3: CASSEPGTGVFSYNSPLHF. The CDR3 DNA is TGTGCCAGCAGTGAGCCCGGGACAGGCGTATTCTCCTATAATTCACCCCTCCACTTT.

The chain joins TRBV7-9 to TRBJ1-3; 7 bases fit TRBD1. The J segment lost 9 bases and the V segment lost 1 base, leaving 12 bases of the junction unmatched. Per germline, CDR1 SEHNR and CDR2 FQNEAQ (reference sequence). The CDR3 totals 16 residues. CDR3 region: CASSLETTGRSGTIYF. In nucleotides, the CDR3 is TGTGCCAGCAGCTTAGAGACGACAGGGAGGTCGGGCACCATATATTTT.